This T cell receptor (beta chain) emerged from a study of vaccination and CD4 T cells after COVID-19. Of note for this clonotype: The antigen remains unidentified.

As to treatment: roughly 11-day PBMC culture with coronavirus spike peptide pools or control peptides (ViraFEST assay). Sequence data for DNA of cultured CD4+ T cells were generated by the Oncomine TCR Beta short-read assay. MiXCR, applied by TCRdb to the PCR reads, yields one record per CDR3 protein. This table has approximately 15,000 distinct CDR3 sequences, over 55% appearing once. Material: CD4+ T cells from blood, cultured in vitro. This TCR was recovered from a human donor who had recovered from COVID-19.

The chain's CDR3 is CATSRDRQPQHF. CDR3 sequence (DNA): TGTGCCACCAGCAGAGATCGGCAGCCCCAGCATTTT. The chain combines TRBV15 with TRBJ1-5, with D uncertain. The length of the CDR3 is 12 residues. The germline CDR1 and CDR2 sequences are LNHNV and YYDKDF (reference sequence). The ends were cut back, 0 bases at V and 7 bases at J, with 4 bases in the middle.